The 26 T cell receptor beta chains given below trace back to one sample, sequenced in a study of CD8 T cells in ankylosing spondylitis. TCRdb analysed the 5' RACE reads with MiXCR anew, one entry per CDR3 protein. The sample lists about 240,000 distinct CDR3 sequences, 8% to 9.5% occurring once. Sequenced input: blood, either unsorted or a sorted T cell fraction (not recorded which). Every receptor here comes from a male donor with ankylosing spondylitis or in good health (not recorded which).

This chain links TRBV27 with TRBJ2-5, with a tentative D call TRBD2 (6 bases). Trimming shortened V by 8 bases and J by 5 bases, and 18 bases separated the two germline ends. Germline assignment: CDR1 MNHEY and CDR2 SMNVEV (reference sequence). This CDR3 has 14 residues. The CDR3 protein is CASSPGLLGETQYF. CDR3 bases: TGTGCCAGCTCTCCGGGACTGCTCGGGGAGACCCAGTACTTC.

The chain couples TRBV5-1 to TRBJ2-1, with TRBD1 identical over 7 bases. The V and J ends lost 3 bases and 7 bases, in that order; junction bases with no gene match: 10. CDR3 length: 15 residues. Germline V gene sequence: CDR1 SGHRS, CDR2 YFSETQ. The DNA of the CDR3 is TGCGCCAGCAGCTACCGACAGGGAACGCAGAATGAGCAGTTCTTC. This sequence encodes CASSYRQGTQNEQFF.

This clonotype was picked up one time. The rearrangement joins TRBV7-2 to TRBJ2-6; D gene uncertain. The V gene lost 5 bases and the J gene lost 2 bases, with 10 bases spanning the gap. The CDR3 contains 15 residues. From germline, CDR1 is SGHTA and CDR2 FQGNSA. CDR3 sequence reads: CASSPPGPGANVLTF. In nucleotides, the CDR3 is TGTGCCAGCAGCCCCCCGGGCCCTGGGGCCAACGTCCTGACTTTC.

This clonotype was found many times. The chain recombines TRBV20-1 with TRBJ1-5, with a weak D call TRBD1 (5 bases). Trimming shortened V by 0 bases and J by 2 bases, and 11 bases separated the two germline ends. The CDR3 extends over 15 amino acids. Germline V CDR1 and CDR2: DFQATT, SNEGSKA (reference sequence). The CDR3 spells CSARDIRGGNQPQHF. In nucleotides, the CDR3 is TGCAGTGCTAGAGATATACGGGGGGGCAATCAGCCCCAGCATTTT.

Ten or more counts support this clonotype. The chain links TRBV7-6 to TRBJ2-4; D assignment may be TRBD1 or TRBD2 (6 bases each). Trimming stripped 1 base from V and 5 bases from J, with 18 bases between. This CDR3 comprises 17 residues. The germline V gene encodes CDR1 SGHVS and CDR2 FNYEAQ. CDR3 DNA sequence: TGTGCCAGCAGCTTAGAGGGGGGCCGTTCCAACCAAAACATTCAGTACTTC. The encoded protein is CASSLEGGRSNQNIQYF.

This clonotype was counted only a few times. This chain uses TRBV7-2 with TRBJ2-3, with D uncertain. V lost 1 base and J lost 2, with 7 bases in between. The CDR3 loop spans 14 amino acids. The germline gives CDR1 SGHTA, CDR2 FQGNSA. In DNA, the CDR3 is TGTGCCAGCAGCTTAGGCGAGACCACAGATACGCAGTATTTT. Its translation: CASSLGETTDTQYF.

This clonotype has just a few counts. This chain connects TRBV25-1 to TRBJ1-3; tentative D call: TRBD1 (5 bases). The CDR3 is made up of 17 amino acids. Germline loops: CDR1 MGHDK, CDR2 SYGVNS. Trimming shortened V by 6 bases and J by 0 bases, and 18 bases separated the two germline ends. The CDR3 here is CASRSTGYGASGNTIYF. Written as DNA, the CDR3 is TGTGCCAGCAGGAGTACGGGGTATGGGGCCTCTGGAAACACCATATATTTT.

The sample holds many counts of this clonotype. The CDR3 sequence is CSTPGLAGYTDTQYF. The CDR3 DNA reads TGCAGCACGCCGGGACTAGCGGGATACACAGATACGCAGTATTTT. The chain uses TRBV29-1 and TRBJ2-3; TRBD2 aligns across 13 bases. V was pared by 8 bases and J by 2 bases, with 7 bases of the junction left unmatched. This CDR3 region has 15 residues. Germline V gives CDR1 SQVTM, CDR2 ANQGSEA.

Comments on this clonotype: A much more abundant neighbour one base away suggests this may be a read error. V and J are TRBV24-1 and TRBJ2-1, with 7 nucleotides matching TRBD2. CDR1 is KGHDR, CDR2 SFDVKD, per germline. The trim removed 5 bases at V and 7 bases at J, leaving 13 bases unmatched. The CDR3 covers 16 residues. In nucleotides, the CDR3 is TGTGCCACCAGTGTTTTAGGAAGCGGGATTGGGAATGAGCAGTTCTTC. Protein: CATSVLGSGIGNEQFF.

This clonotype was observed many times. J is TRBJ1-1 and V is TRBV6-2 or TRBV6-3; TRBD1 matches at 7 bases. The ends lost 6 bases at V and 4 bases at J; junction bases unmatched: 8. The length of the CDR3 is 14 residues. The germline V gene has CDR1 MNHEY and CDR2 SVGEGT. CDR3 loop: CASRGRGGTTEAFF. In DNA form, the CDR3 reads TGTGCCAGCAGGGGAAGAGGGGGCACCACTGAAGCTTTCTTT.

In its sample, this clonotype was seen many times. CDR3 sequence: CSASQGQPQHF. The CDR3 nucleotides are TGCAGTGCTAGTCAGGGTCAGCCCCAGCATTTT. V is TRBV20-1 and J is TRBJ1-5, with a tentative D call TRBD1 (5 bases). The V end was cut by 3 bases, the J end by 6 bases, with 6 bases between. Looked up from germline, CDR1 is DFQATT and CDR2 is SNEGSKA (reference sequence). This CDR3 spans 11 amino acids.

This clonotype was detected ten times or more. The chain uses TRBV18 and TRBJ2-1; 8 positions match TRBD2. The CDR3 loop spans 12 amino acids. J lost 8 bases, V lost 3 bases, and 0 bases had no gene match. Germline V CDR1 and CDR2: KGHSH, LQKENI. Here the CDR3 DNA reads TGTGCCAGCTCACCGGGACTAGATGAGCAGTTCTTC. Amino acids: CASSPGLDEQFF.

In its sample, this clonotype was seen many times. J is TRBJ2-1 and V is TRBV10-2; 13 nucleotides align to TRBD2. The germline gives CDR1 WSHSY, CDR2 SAAADI. V lost 3 bases, J lost 7 bases, and 3 bases stayed unmatched. The length of the CDR3 is 15 residues. In nucleotides, the CDR3 is TGCGCCAGCAGTGACTGGACTAGCGGGAGAAATGAGCAGTTCTTC. It translates to CASSDWTSGRNEQFF.

V and J are TRBV7-3 and TRBJ1-1; D gene ambiguous. Germline V gene lookup returns CDR1 SGHTA and CDR2 FQGTGA. CDR3 length: 13 residues. Trimming removed 3 bases from V and 6 bases from J, with 11 bases in between. CDR3 nucleotide sequence: TGTGCCAGCAGCTTCAGTCCAACGTCTGAAGCTTTCTTT. It encodes CASSFSPTSEAFF.

This clonotype was detected only a few times. The chain employs TRBV5-1 and TRBJ2-1, with 8 bases matching TRBD2. The CDR3 runs 15 residues. The germline V gene encodes CDR1 SGHRS and CDR2 YFSETQ. V dropped 1 base and J dropped 5; count of bases not matched to a gene: 5. CDR3 protein: CASSLMAAGDNEQFF. The DNA of the CDR3 is TGCGCCAGCAGCTTGATGGCAGCGGGAGACAATGAGCAGTTCTTC.

In this sample, this clonotype turned up many times. The V gene is TRBV11-1, the J gene TRBJ2-1; D call uncertain. The V gene lost 1 base and the J gene lost 8 bases, with 9 bases spanning the gap. Germline CDR1 SGHAT, CDR2 FQDESV (reference sequence). This CDR3 is 13 amino acids long. The chain's CDR3 is CASSLESGDEQFF. The CDR3 DNA sequence: TGTGCCAGCAGCTTAGAATCTGGGGATGAGCAGTTCTTC.

The V and J genes are TRBV7-2 and TRBJ2-1; D unclear. This CDR3 spans 15 amino acids. The V gene lost 1 base and the J gene lost 3 bases, with 10 bases spanning the gap. In germline, CDR1 is SGHTA, CDR2 FQGNSA. The CDR3 DNA reads as TGTGCCAGCAGCTTAGTAGTACTTAACTACAATGAGCAGTTCTTC. It translates to CASSLVVLNYNEQFF.

This clonotype was found many times. V is TRBV3-1 and J is TRBJ1-5; the D gene is possibly TRBD1 (5 bases). Germline CDR1 is LGHDT and CDR2 is YNNKEL (reference sequence). Trimming stripped 1 base from V and 2 bases from J, with 6 bases between. This CDR3 has 14 residues. CDR3 sequence: CASSQGGGNQPQHF. The CDR3 bases are TGTGCCAGCAGCCAAGGGGGGGGCAATCAGCCCCAGCATTTT.

Ten or more counts support this clonotype. This sequence joins TRBV7-6 and TRBJ2-2; a weak D match, TRBD1 (6 bases). Trimming took 5 bases from V and 4 from J, leaving 11 bases between them. Germline CDR1 SGHVS, CDR2 FNYEAQ. The CDR3 sequence is 14 residues long. The CDR3 coding sequence is TGTGCCAGCAGCCACGACAGGTTCACCGGGGAGCTGTTTTTT. Its protein is CASSHDRFTGELFF.

This clonotype was seen a few times. The CDR3 region is CASSRDLVLSYEQYF. CDR3 nucleotides: TGTGCCAGCAGCCGTGACTTGGTTTTATCCTACGAGCAGTACTTC. J is TRBJ2-7 and V is TRBV4-2; D is unclear. The germline V gene has CDR1 LGHNA and CDR2 YNFKEQ. V dropped 4 bases and J dropped 1 base, with 14 bases sitting between them. The CDR3 covers 15 residues.

This clonotype was counted a few times. The chain uses TRBV28 and TRBJ2-1; 7 bases are a match to TRBD1. The J segment lost 5 bases and the V segment lost 3 bases, leaving 10 bases of the junction unmatched. The CDR3 contains 16 residues. Per the germline V gene, CDR1 is MDHEN and CDR2 is SYDVKM. Written as DNA, the CDR3 is TGTGCCAGCAGTTTGAACCCGGGACAGCCAGACAATGAGCAGTTCTTC. Amino acids: CASSLNPGQPDNEQFF.

In this sample, this clonotype turned up many times. The V and J genes are TRBV5-1 and TRBJ2-3; D is ambiguous. This CDR3 is built from 12 residues. The V gene's germline CDR1 is SGHRS and CDR2 YFSETQ. V was trimmed by 1 base and J by 5 bases, leaving 5 bases between them. The CDR3 loop is CASSLPLDTQYF. CDR3 DNA sequence: TGCGCCAGCAGCTTGCCCTTAGATACGCAGTATTTT.

About this clonotype itself: This may be a read error, as it is one base from a much larger clone. The chain couples TRBV7-9 to TRBJ2-7, with 9 bases lining up with TRBD1. CDR1 and CDR2 (germline): SEHNR, FQNEAQ (reference sequence). There are 15 residues in the CDR3. In DNA, the CDR3 is TGTGCCAGCAGCTTAGCCGGGACAGGGTCCTCCGAGCAGTGCTTC. Its translation is CASSLAGTGSSEQCF.

The genes are TRBV7-2 and TRBJ2-1, with D hard to call. This CDR3 has 17 residues. Germline V gives CDR1 SGHTA, CDR2 FQGNSA. V gave up 0 bases and J gave up 0 bases, with 12 bases separating them. The CDR3 coding sequence is TGTGCCAGCAGCTTAGCGGGCTTTTTCAGCTCCTACAATGAGCAGTTCTTC. This sequence encodes CASSLAGFFSSYNEQFF.

The V and J genes are TRBV4-2 and TRBJ1-3; D is perhaps TRBD1 (6 bases). There are 16 residues in the CDR3. Looked up from germline, CDR1 is LGHNA and CDR2 is YNFKEQ. Trimming cost V 2 bases and J 1 base, with 12 bases left between them. CDR3 nucleotide sequence: TGTGCCAGCAGCCAATCCTTCAGGGGATCTGGAAACACCATATATTTT. It translates to CASSQSFRGSGNTIYF.

At least ten counts were recorded for this clonotype. The genes are TRBV6-6 and TRBJ1-2; tentative D call: TRBD1 (6 bases). Trimming left V 8 bases short and J 4 bases short, with 11 bases between. CDR1 and CDR2 from the germline V gene are MNHNY and SVGAGI (reference sequence). CDR3 length equals 12 residues. As DNA, the CDR3 is TGTGCCAGCCAGGACAGATTCTATGGCTACACCTTC. Encoded protein: CASQDRFYGYTF.